These 7 T cell receptor beta chains were all obtained from the same sample, sequenced in a study of molecular identifiers for immune sequencing clone quantification. MiXCR, run by TCRdb on the PCR reads, gives a single entry per CDR3 protein. The data contain just over 95,000 distinct CDR3 sequences, approximately 24% of them singletons. Sequencing was carried out using naive CD8+ T cells from blood, with Jurkat cell RNA spiked in. Noted subset: FACS-sorted CD8+CD4-CCR7+CD45RA+ naive T cells. The receptors stem from a human donor in good health. Some libraries in this study had Jurkat cell RNA spiked in.

Points on this clonotype: A much bigger clone sits one base away, suggesting this may be a read error. V is TRBV30 and J is TRBJ2-1; 12 bases line up with TRBD2. CDR1 and CDR2 from the germline V gene are GTSNPN and SVGIG (reference sequence). The CDR3 contains 15 residues. CDR3 loop: CAWGVSGLAGYEQFF. The DNA for the CDR3 is TGTGCCTGGGGTGTGTCCGGACTAGCGGGGTATGAGCAGTTCTTC.

CDR3 in amino acids: CASSGGRGRETQYF. CDR3 coding DNA: TGTGCCAGCAGCGGTGGCAGGGGACGAGAGACCCAGTACTTC. The chain couples TRBV13 to TRBJ2-5; maybe TRBD1 (6 bases). The CDR3 is 14 residues long. In germline, CDR1 is PRHDT, CDR2 FYEKMQ (reference sequence). V was shortened by 5 bases and J by 4 bases, with 14 bases between the two germline ends.

This clonotype was observed a handful of times. The chain combines TRBV28 with TRBJ2-1, with 8 bases matching TRBD2. V was pared by 2 bases and J by 4 bases, with 4 bases of the junction left unmatched. This CDR3 spans 15 amino acids. Germline loops: CDR1 MDHEN, CDR2 SYDVKM. CDR3 sequence reads: CASSLTASGYNEQFF. The CDR3, as DNA: TGTGCCAGCAGTTTAACCGCTAGCGGGTACAATGAGCAGTTCTTC.

Of note for this clonotype: This may be a read error, as it is one base from a much larger clone. The chain carries TRBV12-3 or TRBV12-4 and TRBJ2-7, with D possibly called TRBD1 or TRBD2 (5 bases each). The V and J ends lost 6 bases and 2 bases respectively, with 11 bases between them. The CDR3 spans 13 residues. CDR3 protein: CASRPGATYEQYF. In DNA, the CDR3 is TGTGCCAGCAGGCCCGGGGCCACCTACGAGCAGTACTTC.

The genes are TRBV9 and TRBJ2-2, with D hard to call. The CDR3 consists of 13 residues. Deletions cut 0 bases from V and 3 bases from J, with 3 bases between. The V gene's germline CDR1 is SGDLS and CDR2 YYNGEE. In nucleotides, the CDR3 is TGTGCCAGCAGCGTAGGGGACACCGGGGAGCTGTTTTTT. It is translated as CASSVGDTGELFF. Full variable domain (outside the CDR3, taken from reference TRBV9 and TRBJ2-2): DSGVTQTPKHLITATGQRVTLRCSPRSGDLSVYWYQQSLDQGLQFLIQYYNGEERAKGNILERFSAQQFPDLHSELNLSSLELGDSALYFCASSVGDTGELFFGEGSRLTVL.

Remarks on this clonotype: This sequence may be a read error, since a much larger clone differs from it by one base. The rearrangement uses TRBV4-1 and TRBJ2-2; D remains unclear. Germline assignment: CDR1 MGHRA and CDR2 YSYEKL. The CDR3 loop spans 13 amino acids. Trimming took off 0 bases at V and 5 bases at J, with 4 bases between the two ends. CDR3 region: CASSQESTGELFF. In DNA form, the CDR3 reads TGCGCCAGCAGCCAAGAGTCAACCGGGGAGCTGTTTTTT.

This clonotype was seen at least ten times. J is TRBJ1-1 and V is TRBV30; D is undetermined. The CDR3 totals 16 residues. The V and J ends lost 1 base and 3 bases respectively, with 18 bases between them. In germline, CDR1 is GTSNPN, CDR2 SVGIG (reference sequence). The CDR3 DNA follows: TGTGCCTGGAGTGCCTTTTCCAGAGAGGCGCACACTGAAGCTTTCTTT. Its protein is CAWSAFSREAHTEAFF.